The clone carrying this TCR beta chain was detected only a few times. The target antigen is unknown. The treatment denotes: approximately 9-day PBMC culture with coronavirus spike peptide pools or control peptides (ViraFEST assay). This entry belongs to a study of vaccination and CD4 T cells after COVID-19. In the study overall: Participants were given two doses of BNT162b2 or mRNA-1273 vaccine. Overlapping peptides covering the spike proteins of SARS-CoV-2, HCoV-NL63, HCoV-OC43 and HCoV-229E were added to stimulate cells.

Sequencing of cultured CD4+ T cell DNA used the Oncomine TCR Beta short-read assay. In TCRdb, the PCR reads were re-called with MiXCR into one record per CDR3 protein. Among about 21,000 distinct CDR3 sequences, 45% to 60% were seen once, and the ten largest hold 7.4%. Germline loops: CDR1 LNHNV, CDR2 YYDKDF (reference sequence). The CDR3 is 14 amino acids. The J segment lost 9 bases and the V segment lost 1 base, leaving 5 bases of the junction unmatched. The receptor's source is a human donor who had recovered from COVID-19. The sequencing sample was made of CD4+ T cells from blood, cultured in vitro. V and J are TRBV15 and TRBJ2-1; 8 nucleotides align to TRBD2. Here the CDR3 reads CATSRAGTSAEQFF. The CDR3 DNA reads TGTGCCACCAGCAGAGCCGGGACTAGTGCTGAGCAGTTCTTC.